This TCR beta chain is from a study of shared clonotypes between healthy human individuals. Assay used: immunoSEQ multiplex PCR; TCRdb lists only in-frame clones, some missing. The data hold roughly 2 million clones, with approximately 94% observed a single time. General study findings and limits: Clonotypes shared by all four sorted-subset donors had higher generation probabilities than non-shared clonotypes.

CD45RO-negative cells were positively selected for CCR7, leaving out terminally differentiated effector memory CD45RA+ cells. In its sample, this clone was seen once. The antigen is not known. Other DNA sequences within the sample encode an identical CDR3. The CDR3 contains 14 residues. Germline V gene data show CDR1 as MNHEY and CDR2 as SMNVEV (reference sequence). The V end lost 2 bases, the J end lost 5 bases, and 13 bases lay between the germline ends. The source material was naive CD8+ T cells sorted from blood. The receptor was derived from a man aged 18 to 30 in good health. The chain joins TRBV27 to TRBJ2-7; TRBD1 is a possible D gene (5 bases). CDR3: CASSLTGQGDEQYF. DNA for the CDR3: TGTGCCAGCAGTTTAACGGGCCAGGGTGACGAGCAGTACTTC.